The 21 T cell receptor beta chains reported below all come from one sample, sequenced in a study of Tregs in tolerant kidney transplant recipients. The protocol was immunoSEQ multiplex PCR, while the TCRdb copy is restricted to in-frame clones and leaves out a portion. The sample holds approximately 30,000 clones, 82% seen once. Which antigens these TCRs recognize remains unknown. Sequencing was performed on Tregs from blood cultured with allogeneic cells. The source is a human donor in good health.

By share, this clone counts as medium-sized. The chain uses TRBV2 and TRBJ2-7; TRBD1 might be the D (5 bases). The germline gives CDR1 SNHLY, CDR2 FYNNEI. Trimming left V 7 bases short and J 0 bases short, with 10 bases between. The CDR3 sequence is 13 residues long. CDR3 nucleotide sequence: TGTGCCAGCATTCAGGACACCTCCTACGAGCAGTACTTC. Translating gives CASIQDTSYEQYF.

The gene calls are TRBV19 and TRBJ1-2, with D perhaps matching TRBD1 (5 bases). Per the germline V gene, CDR1 is LNHDA and CDR2 is SQIVND (reference sequence). CDR3 size: 12 residues. V lost 7 bases to trimming and J lost 7 bases, with 13 bases between them. CDR3 amino acids: CASKLGLGGYTF. Written as DNA, the CDR3 is TGTGCCAGTAAACTGGGGCTGGGTGGCTACACCTTC.

The chain uses TRBV7-2 and TRBJ1-2; tentative D call: TRBD1 (6 bases). CDR3 length: 16 amino acids. Germline V CDR1 and CDR2: SGHTA, FQGNSA. Trimming took off 1 base at V and 0 bases at J, with 12 bases between the two ends. CDR3 loop: CASSLVGGAANYGYTF. For the CDR3, the DNA is TGTGCCAGCAGCTTAGTAGGGGGGGCGGCTAACTATGGCTACACCTTC.

The V call is TRBV5-1, the J call TRBJ2-3; the D is unclear. Trimming left V 0 bases short and J 4 bases short, with 6 bases between. Germline CDR1 SGHRS, CDR2 YFSETQ. The CDR3 is 13 amino acids. CDR3 region: CASSLEAPDTQYF. The CDR3 nucleotides are TGCGCCAGCAGCTTGGAAGCGCCAGATACGCAGTATTTT.

The chain is built from TRBV2 and TRBJ2-5; D uncertain. The length of the CDR3 is 12 residues. Between the trimmed V and J ends, which lost 4 bases and 3 bases, there was a span of 6 bases. Germline CDR1 reads SNHLY; CDR2 reads FYNNEI. This CDR3 reads CASSGSKETQYF. The CDR3 DNA sequence: TGTGCCAGCAGTGGCTCTAAAGAGACCCAGTACTTC.

The rearrangement joins TRBV7-2 to TRBJ1-3, with D possibly TRBD1 on 6 matching bases. Germline V gene sequence: CDR1 SGHTA, CDR2 FQGNSA. The germline V and J ends were trimmed by 2 bases and 4 bases, with 12 bases remaining between them. CDR3 length: 15 residues. The CDR3 region has the DNA TGTGCCAGCAGCTTAAGTCGGGGGGCCGGAAACACCATATATTTT. Translated: CASSLSRGAGNTIYF.

The genes are TRBV2 and TRBJ2-2; 8 positions match TRBD2. J gave up 4 bases and V 8 bases, and 9 bases lay outside the gene matches. The CDR3 sequence is 15 residues long. Germline V gives CDR1 SNHLY, CDR2 FYNNEI. The CDR3 DNA reads TGTGCCAGCGACCTCCTTAGCGGGGCCACCGGGGAGCTGTTTTTT. Translated, it gives CASDLLSGATGELFF.

The chain has TRBV7-9 and TRBJ1-3; D is possibly TRBD1 (5 bases). V was clipped by 3 bases and J by 5 bases, with 23 bases between them. The CDR3 spans 18 residues. Germline values: CDR1 SEHNR, CDR2 FQNEAQ (reference sequence). For the CDR3, the DNA is TGTGCCAGCAGCTTTCGCGCAGGGAGTCCTGTTCGCAGAAACACCATATATTTT. It translates to CASSFRAGSPVRRNTIYF.

This clone has just a few counts. The V gene is TRBV5-6, the J gene TRBJ2-7; 13 bases are a match to TRBD2. This CDR3 has 16 residues. Germline-derived CDR1 and CDR2 are SGHDT and YYEEEE. The trim removed 2 bases at V and 3 bases at J, leaving 5 bases unmatched. DNA for the CDR3: TGTGCCAGCAGCTTAATGGGACTAGCGGGATTCTACGAGCAGTACTTC. Amino acids: CASSLMGLAGFYEQYF.

The chain uses TRBV7-2 and TRBJ1-3, with TRBD1 matching over 7 bases. Germline V CDR1 and CDR2: SGHTA, FQGNSA. CDR3 length equals 15 residues. The V gene end was trimmed by 4 bases and the J gene end by 4 bases; junction bases not matched to a gene: 7. The CDR3 sequence is CASSSRQGTGNTIYF. The CDR3, as DNA: TGTGCCAGCAGCTCGAGACAGGGTACAGGAAACACCATATATTTT.

The rearrangement joins TRBV2 to TRBJ2-1; 8 positions match TRBD2. Germline-derived CDR1 and CDR2 are SNHLY and FYNNEI. There are 15 residues in the CDR3. V was clipped by 5 bases and J by 10 bases; unmatched bases: 13. CDR3 loop: CASSNDFGGGTEQFF. The CDR3 DNA is TGTGCCAGCAGTAACGATTTTGGCGGGGGGACCGAGCAGTTCTTC. Combining the CDR3 with reference TRBV2 and TRBJ2-1 gives the whole variable domain EPEVTQTPSHQVTQMGQEVILRCVPISNHLYFYWYRQILGQKVEFLVSFYNNEISEKSEIFDDQFSVERPDGSNFTLKIRSTKLEDSAMYFCASSNDFGGGTEQFFGPGTRLTVL.

V and J are TRBV7-8 and TRBJ2-7; D is undetermined. Trimming left V 5 bases short and J 2 bases short, with 19 bases between. Germline V CDR1 and CDR2: SGHVS, FQNEAQ. This CDR3 spans 16 amino acids. The CDR3 loop is CASSRAVGSTPYEQYF. CDR3 bases: TGTGCCAGCAGCCGGGCCGTCGGATCAACCCCCTACGAGCAGTACTTC.

This chain links TRBV6-1 with TRBJ2-7, with D maybe TRBD1 (6 bases). The CDR3 has 14 residues. The germline CDR1 and CDR2 sequences are MNHNS and SASEGT. V gave up 7 bases and J gave up 0 bases, with 13 bases separating them. The CDR3, as DNA: TGTGCCAGCACCTCCGTCAGGGGCTCCTACGAGCAGTACTTC. Protein: CASTSVRGSYEQYF.

The chain employs TRBV27 and TRBJ2-3; D is uncertain. In germline, CDR1 is MNHEY, CDR2 SMNVEV (reference sequence). Trimming cost V 3 bases and J 6 bases, with 10 bases left between them. CDR3 size: 13 residues. CDR3 sequence reads: CASSFWATDTQYF. In DNA, the CDR3 is TGTGCCAGCAGTTTCTGGGCCACCGATACGCAGTATTTT.

V and J are TRBV29-1 and TRBJ1-1; 7 nucleotides line up with TRBD1. Trimming took 3 bases from V and 4 from J; bases not matched to a gene: 11. CDR3 size: 15 residues. Germline CDR1 reads SQVTM; CDR2 reads ANQGSEA. The CDR3 protein is CSVEGQRGVFTEAFF. In nucleotides, the CDR3 is TGCAGCGTTGAGGGACAGCGAGGAGTTTTCACTGAAGCTTTCTTT. Full variable domain (outside the CDR3, taken from reference TRBV29-1 and TRBJ1-1): SAVISQKPSRDICQRGTSLTIQCQVDSQVTMMFWYRQQPGQSLTLIATANQGSEATYESGFVIDKFPISRPNLTFSTLTVSNMSPEDSSIYLCSVEGQRGVFTEAFFGQGTRLTVV.

The chain recombines TRBV5-4 with TRBJ1-2, with D maybe TRBD1 (5 bases). The CDR3 consists of 14 residues. Trimming removed 5 bases at V and 3 bases at J, with 14 bases between. The germline CDR1 and CDR2 sequences are SGHNT and YYREEE (reference sequence). CDR3 in amino acids: CASSLPGLHYGYTF. For the CDR3, the DNA is TGTGCCAGCAGTCTTCCAGGGTTGCACTATGGCTACACCTTC.

This clone was counted between two and nine times. This chain links TRBV5-8 with TRBJ1-6, with 7 bases that match TRBD1. Unmatched junction bases numbered 0, after V lost 5 bases and J lost 4 bases. Germline lookup yields CDR1 SGHTS and CDR2 YDEGEE. The CDR3 is 13 amino acids. The DNA of the CDR3 is TGTGCCAGCAGGACAGGGTATAATTCACCCCTCCACTTT. Protein product: CASRTGYNSPLHF.

The V gene is TRBV30, the J gene TRBJ2-2, with unresolved D. Germline V gives CDR1 GTSNPN, CDR2 SVGIG (reference sequence). The V end lost 0 bases, the J end lost 6 bases, and 2 bases lay between the germline ends. CDR3 size: 11 residues. The CDR3 bases are TGTGCCTGGAGTGTAGCCGGGGAGCTGTTTTTT. Encoded protein: CAWSVAGELFF.

This clone occurred once. The chain combines TRBV10-3 with TRBJ1-1, with a tentative D call TRBD1 (6 bases). V lost 5 bases, J lost 4 bases, and 11 bases lay in between. Germline-derived CDR1 and CDR2 are ENHRY and SYGVKD. There are 13 residues in the CDR3. CDR3 sequence (DNA): TGTGCCATCAGTAAAGGGGGGCCCACTGAAGCTTTCTTT. This gives the protein CAISKGGPTEAFF.

The rearrangement links TRBV5-1 to TRBJ2-2; 7 positions agree with TRBD1. The germline V gene encodes CDR1 SGHRS and CDR2 YFSETQ. The CDR3 extends over 16 amino acids. The ends lost 0 bases at V and 2 bases at J; junction bases unmatched: 4. CDR3 coding DNA: TGCGCCAGCAGCTTGGAAGGGACAGCAAACACCGGGGAGCTGTTTTTT. This codes for CASSLEGTANTGELFF.

The chain combines TRBV7-2 with TRBJ2-1; D possibly corresponds to TRBD2 (6 bases). Trimming took 1 base from V and 8 from J, leaving 15 bases between them. The CDR3 runs 15 residues. Looked up from germline, CDR1 is SGHTA and CDR2 is FQGNSA. The CDR3 here is CASSLGPTGSYEQFF. CDR3 nucleotides: TGTGCCAGCAGCTTAGGGCCCACCGGGAGCTATGAGCAGTTCTTC.